These 27 T cell receptor beta chains were all obtained from the same sample, sequenced in a study of T cell clones after liver transplantation. The data were produced by immunoSEQ multiplex PCR, yet TCRdb's version contains in-frame clones alone and is incomplete. The sample lists 35,000 to 45,000 clones; about 86% were seen once. This specimen consisted of CD4+ T cells from blood, obtained 24 months after liver transplant. The source of these receptors is a human patient who received a liver transplant. T cells may partly derive from the graft donor.

This clone was recorded only once. The chain recombines TRBV10-3 with TRBJ2-4; D uncertain. CDR1 and CDR2 (germline): ENHRY, SYGVKD. The CDR3 has 15 amino acids. The V gene lost 8 bases and the J gene lost 0 bases, with 14 bases spanning the gap. The CDR3 bases are TGTGCCATCGGGGTTCAGTTGTTAGCCAAAAACATTCAGTACTTC. Translation: CAIGVQLLAKNIQYF.

This clone appeared a few times. This chain links TRBV19 with TRBJ1-5, with D uncertain. This CDR3 region has 15 residues. Trimming removed 5 bases from V and 9 bases from J, with 20 bases in between. Germline CDR1 reads LNHDA; CDR2 reads SQIVND (reference sequence). Written as DNA, the CDR3 is TGTGCCAGTAGTCCGACCCCGGGAAGGGTTGGGCCCCAGCATTTT. It specifies CASSPTPGRVGPQHF.

This clone was detected only a few times. The CDR3 loop is CASSPRPPPQDTQYF. DNA for the CDR3: TGTGCCAGCTCACCCCGGCCTCCCCCACAAGATACGCAGTATTTT. The chain is built from TRBV18 and TRBJ2-3; D is uncertain. The CDR3 has 15 residues. Trimming removed 3 bases at V and 5 bases at J, with 15 bases between. Germline assignment: CDR1 KGHSH and CDR2 LQKENI. The variable domain in full, with the rest retrieved from reference TRBV18 and TRBJ2-3, is NAGVMQNPRHLVRRRGQEARLRCSPMKGHSHVYWYRQLPEEGLKFMVYLQKENIIDESGMPKERFSAEFPKEGPSILRIQQVVRGDSAAYFCASSPRPPPQDTQYFGPGTRLTVL.

This clone was seen a single time. The V and J genes are TRBV15 and TRBJ2-5; D might be TRBD1 (6 bases). The CDR3 extends over 15 amino acids. Germline CDR1 is LNHNV and CDR2 is YYDKDF (reference sequence). V was clipped by 3 bases and J by 6 bases, with 17 bases between them. The CDR3 sequence: CATSSSGTSGKTQYF. The CDR3 bases are TGTGCCACCAGCAGCTCCGGGACATCCGGAAAGACCCAGTACTTC. The whole variable domain, remainder taken from reference TRBV15 and TRBJ2-5, is DAMVIQNPRYQVTQFGKPVTLSCSQTLNHNVMYWYQQKSSQAPKLLFHYYDKDFNNEADTPDNFQSRRPNTSFCFLDIRSPGLGDTAMYLCATSSSGTSGKTQYFGPGTRLLVL.

The J gene is TRBJ1-6, the V gene TRBV2, with D tentatively TRBD1 (6 bases). V was cut by 9 bases and J by 9 bases, with 18 bases left in between. This CDR3 spans 14 amino acids. Germline loops: CDR1 SNHLY, CDR2 FYNNEI. The CDR3 region has the DNA TGTGCCAGGACACAGGGAACGGGTGGTTCACCCCTCCACTTT. Protein: CARTQGTGGSPLHF.

The V gene is TRBV7-9, the J gene TRBJ1-2, with D tentatively TRBD1 (6 bases). V was shortened by 2 bases and J by 6 bases, with 10 bases between the two germline ends. The CDR3 is 13 amino acids. Germline V gene data show CDR1 as SEHNR and CDR2 as FQNEAQ (reference sequence). The CDR3 reads CASSLSQGHGYTF. The CDR3 nucleotides read TGTGCCAGCAGCTTATCACAGGGTCATGGCTACACCTTC.

This clone was observed a handful of times. The chain uses TRBV7-3 and TRBJ1-1; D ambiguous. V was cut by 1 base and J by 3 bases, with 9 bases left in between. CDR3 size: 14 residues. The germline gives CDR1 SGHTA, CDR2 FQGTGA. As DNA, the CDR3 is TGTGCCAGCAGCTTAAGGGGAGAGGACACTGAAGCTTTCTTT. It encodes CASSLRGEDTEAFF.

J is TRBJ1-4 and V is TRBV7-9, with a possible D match to TRBD1 (6 bases). Trimming shortened V by 4 bases and J by 8 bases, and 17 bases separated the two germline ends. The germline V gene encodes CDR1 SEHNR and CDR2 FQNEAQ (reference sequence). The CDR3 consists of 15 residues. This chain's CDR3 is CASSSTQGYREKLFF. In DNA, the CDR3 is TGTGCCAGCAGCTCAACTCAGGGGTACAGAGAAAAACTGTTTTTT.

The V call is TRBV7-9, the J call TRBJ2-5; D ambiguous. V was cut by 6 bases and J by 4 bases, with 12 bases left in between. Germline-derived CDR1 and CDR2 are SEHNR and FQNEAQ (reference sequence). The CDR3 has 13 amino acids. CDR3 coding DNA: TGTGCCAGCAGTCTTACACGGGCAGAGACCCAGTACTTC. This gives the protein CASSLTRAETQYF.

The chain recombines TRBV7-2 with TRBJ1-4; D is unclear. CDR3 length: 14 amino acids. Trimming took off 2 bases at V and 7 bases at J, with 11 bases between the two ends. Germline CDR1 is SGHTA and CDR2 is FQGNSA. Here the CDR3 DNA reads TGTGCCAGCAGCTTATTACCCCTATCTGAAAAACTGTTTTTT. Its translation is CASSLLPLSEKLFF.

The chain is built from TRBV28 and TRBJ1-4; 8 bases agree with TRBD1. Germline V gene data show CDR1 as MDHEN and CDR2 as SYDVKM. The CDR3 length is 15 residues. The junction had 11 bases not matched to a gene; V was cut back by 6 bases and J by 8 bases. In DNA, the CDR3 is TGTGCCAGCAGATATACAGGGGGGGTTAACGAAAAACTGTTTTTT. This encodes CASRYTGGVNEKLFF.

This clone has just a few counts. The V and J genes are TRBV28 and TRBJ1-2; the match to TRBD1 covers 7 bases. This CDR3 comprises 13 residues. V lost 6 bases and J lost 4; bases outside the gene matches: 5. Germline CDR1 reads MDHEN; CDR2 reads SYDVKM. CDR3 sequence (DNA): TGTGCCAGCAGGTTAGACAGGGCCTATGGCTACACCTTC. It specifies CASRLDRAYGYTF.

The chain uses TRBV14 and TRBJ2-5, with 7 bases matching TRBD2. The CDR3 has 14 residues. CDR1 is SGHDN, CDR2 FVKESK, per germline. Unmatched junction bases numbered 4, after V lost 4 bases and J lost 2 bases. The CDR3 is CASSRAGWQETQYF. The CDR3 coding sequence is TGTGCCAGCAGCCGAGCGGGGTGGCAAGAGACCCAGTACTTC.

The CDR3 DNA is TGTGCCAGCAGCGCCCCCTCGGCGGGAGGTATAAGCTCCTACAATGAGCAGTTCTTC. This codes for CASSAPSAGGISSYNEQFF. The V gene is TRBV21-1, the J gene TRBJ2-1; TRBD2 is the table's D call, not checked against the DNA. TRBV21-1 counts as a pseudogene. The CDR3 extends over 19 amino acids.

The chain joins TRBV9 to TRBJ2-3, with 8 nucleotides matching TRBD2. With V trimmed by 3 bases and J by 2 bases, 8 bases remained unmatched. The CDR3 extends over 16 amino acids. The germline V gene has CDR1 SGDLS and CDR2 YYNGEE. The CDR3 here is CASSASGGLNTDTQYF. Here the CDR3 DNA reads TGTGCCAGCAGCGCATCGGGGGGGCTTAACACAGATACGCAGTATTTT.

The chain is built from TRBV28 and TRBJ1-6; 11 nucleotides align to TRBD1. Losses at the gene ends were 5 bases for V and 15 bases for J; bases not matched to a gene: 3. CDR1 and CDR2 from the germline V gene are MDHEN and SYDVKM. CDR3 size: 12 residues. The CDR3 here is CASSPGTGGLHF. The CDR3 nucleotides read TGTGCCAGCAGTCCGGGGACAGGGGGCCTCCACTTT.

This clone was seen a handful of times. V is TRBV5-6 and J is TRBJ2-1; 9 bases match TRBD1. The CDR3 extends over 15 amino acids. J lost 7 bases, V lost 4 bases, and 9 bases had no gene match. Germline CDR1 reads SGHDT; CDR2 reads YYEEEE. The CDR3 protein is CASSLSGTGRNEQFF. As DNA, the CDR3 is TGTGCCAGCAGCCTCTCCGGGACAGGGCGAAATGAGCAGTTCTTC.

The chain couples TRBV2 to TRBJ1-5; a weak D match, TRBD1 (5 bases). The germline V and J ends were trimmed by 7 bases and 1 base, with 8 bases remaining between them. The CDR3 loop spans 13 amino acids. Per the germline V gene, CDR1 is SNHLY and CDR2 is FYNNEI. The chain's CDR3 is CASMGDSNQPQHF. The CDR3 DNA follows: TGTGCCAGCATGGGGGACAGCAATCAGCCCCAGCATTTT.

This clone appeared a few times. The V and J genes are TRBV9 and TRBJ2-5; 8 bases align to TRBD2. The CDR3 runs to 14 residues. Germline assignment: CDR1 SGDLS and CDR2 YYNGEE. V shed 3 bases, J shed 7 bases, and the junction held 8 bases outside the gene matches. As DNA, the CDR3 is TGTGCCAGCAGCGCCTTCTTAAGCGGGGGGACCCAGTACTTC. It codes for CASSAFLSGGTQYF.

The table lists this clone with a count of one. The V gene is TRBV30, the J gene TRBJ2-3; TRBD1 agrees at 8 bases. CDR1 and CDR2 (germline): GTSNPN, SVGIG (reference sequence). CDR3 length: 14 residues. Trimming cost V 8 bases and J 4 bases; bases outside gene matches: 11. DNA of the CDR3: TGTGCCGGGACCTCCAGGGGGCTCGCAGATACGCAGTATTTT. It encodes CAGTSRGLADTQYF. Complete variable domain (other parts from reference TRBV30 and TRBJ2-3): SQTIHQWPATLVQPVGSPLSLECTVEGTSNPNLYWYRQAAGRGLQLLFYSVGIGQISSEVPQNLSASRPQDRQFILSSKKLLLSDSGFYLCAGTSRGLADTQYFGPGTRLTVL.

The chain joins TRBV11-2 to TRBJ2-3; 8 bases align to TRBD2. The ends lost 5 bases at V and 1 base at J; junction bases unmatched: 8. In germline, CDR1 is SGHAT, CDR2 FQNNGV. The CDR3 has 16 amino acids. The CDR3 bases are TGTGCCAGCAGCACCATAGGAGCGGGGGGCACAGATACGCAGTATTTT. Its protein product is CASSTIGAGGTDTQYF.

The J gene is TRBJ1-5, the V gene TRBV19; a possible D gene is TRBD1 (5 bases). V was shortened by 9 bases and J by 2 bases, with 20 bases between the two germline ends. The CDR3 covers 16 residues. The germline V gene has CDR1 LNHDA and CDR2 SQIVND (reference sequence). As DNA, the CDR3 is TGTGCCAGCCACTGGGGCGGAGGGTTCGGCAATCAGCCCCAGCATTTT. It yields the protein CASHWGGGFGNQPQHF.

The chain couples TRBV7-2 to TRBJ2-7; TRBD1 matches 7 bases. The V gene's germline CDR1 is SGHTA and CDR2 FQGNSA. This CDR3 region has 14 residues. The junction had 7 bases not matched to a gene; V was cut back by 6 bases and J by 2 bases. CDR3 in DNA: TGTGCCAGCAGTTACCGGGACAGCACCTACGAGCAGTACTTC. This encodes CASSYRDSTYEQYF.

The rearrangement joins TRBV6-6 to TRBJ2-1; 7 nucleotides agree with TRBD2. J gave up 3 bases and V 5 bases, and 4 bases lay outside the gene matches. This CDR3 has 14 amino acids. The germline CDR1 and CDR2 sequences are MNHNY and SVGAGI (reference sequence). The CDR3 protein is CASSDSGNYNEQFF. CDR3 DNA sequence: TGTGCCAGCAGTGACAGCGGGAACTACAATGAGCAGTTCTTC.

V and J are TRBV29-1 and TRBJ2-2, with D unresolved. This CDR3 has 13 residues. V was trimmed by 3 bases and J by 3 bases, leaving 8 bases between them. In germline, CDR1 is SQVTM, CDR2 ANQGSEA. DNA for the CDR3: TGCAGCGTTGACGCGAGTTACACCGGGGAGCTGTTTTTT. It codes for CSVDASYTGELFF.

The rearrangement uses TRBV6-5 and TRBJ1-1; maybe TRBD1 (6 bases). The CDR3 runs 14 residues. The germline V gene encodes CDR1 MNHEY and CDR2 SVGAGI. The ends were cut back, 7 bases at V and 0 bases at J, with 12 bases in the middle. CDR3 sequence (DNA): TGTGCCAGCATTCGAGGGGGTATGAACACTGAAGCTTTCTTT. This gives the protein CASIRGGMNTEAFF.

This rearrangement joins TRBV2 to TRBJ1-1; D is unresolved. Germline-derived CDR1 and CDR2 are SNHLY and FYNNEI. This CDR3 region has 13 residues. Trimming took 7 bases from V and 0 from J, leaving 9 bases between them. CDR3 residues: CASNPKMNTEAFF. The CDR3 DNA sequence: TGTGCCAGCAACCCGAAGATGAACACTGAAGCTTTCTTT. Looking up the rest from reference TRBV2 and TRBJ1-1 gives the full variable domain: EPEVTQTPSHQVTQMGQEVILRCVPISNHLYFYWYRQILGQKVEFLVSFYNNEISEKSEIFDDQFSVERPDGSNFTLKIRSTKLEDSAMYFCASNPKMNTEAFFGQGTRLTVV.